This entry lists 6 T cell receptor beta chains sequenced from one sample in a study of PD-1 blockade in classical Hodgkin lymphoma. Brentuximab vedotin exposure varied, and every patient relapsed after autologous stem cell transplantation. Only in-frame clones appear in the TCRdb table, and some are missing; sequencing was by immunoSEQ multiplex PCR. The table shows 4,000 to 4,500 clones, with about 80% occurring only once. The sample here was peripheral blood mononuclear cells (PBMCs), taken at baseline. These receptors were obtained from a human donor with classical Hodgkin lymphoma.

The chain has TRBV9 and TRBJ2-7, with TRBD1 matching over 9 bases. This CDR3 has 16 residues. Per germline, CDR1 SGDLS and CDR2 YYNGEE. The V segment lost 0 bases and the J segment 3 bases; nucleotides outside the gene matches: 7. For the CDR3, the DNA is TGTGCCAGCAGCGTAGCTCAACAGGGGGCAATCTACGAGCAGTACTTC. Translating it yields CASSVAQQGAIYEQYF. The full variable domain, rest sourced from reference TRBV9 and TRBJ2-7, is DSGVTQTPKHLITATGQRVTLRCSPRSGDLSVYWYQQSLDQGLQFLIQYYNGEERAKGNILERFSAQQFPDLHSELNLSSLELGDSALYFCASSVAQQGAIYEQYFGPGTRLTVT.

The rearrangement links TRBV5-1 to TRBJ2-5; 10 nucleotides align to TRBD2. Germline assignment: CDR1 SGHRS and CDR2 YFSETQ. V gave up 4 bases and J gave up 2 bases; unmatched junction bases: 5. CDR3 length equals 15 residues. This CDR3 reads CASSKLAGLQETQYF. For the CDR3, the DNA is TGCGCCAGCAGCAAACTAGCGGGACTACAAGAGACCCAGTACTTC.

The J gene is TRBJ1-4, the V gene TRBV5-1; D possibly corresponds to TRBD1 (5 bases). The V end lost 4 bases, the J end lost 5 bases, and 18 bases lay between the germline ends. Germline CDR1 and CDR2: SGHRS and YFSETQ. The CDR3 totals 16 residues. CDR3 region: CASSRGTGPGNEKLFF. CDR3 nucleotides: TGCGCCAGCAGCCGCGGCACGGGACCGGGAAATGAAAAACTGTTTTTT.

The chain is built from TRBV19 and TRBJ1-5; possibly TRBD1 for D (5 bases). Germline V gene sequence: CDR1 LNHDA, CDR2 SQIVND (reference sequence). V was trimmed by 5 bases and J by 3 bases, leaving 11 bases between them. This CDR3 has 14 amino acids. The CDR3 spells CASSGREVNQPQHF. The CDR3 DNA sequence: TGTGCCAGTAGTGGCAGGGAGGTCAATCAGCCCCAGCATTTT.

The chain joins TRBV29-1 to TRBJ1-3, with D maybe TRBD1 (5 bases). CDR1 is SQVTM and CDR2 is ANQGSEA in the germline V gene. V lost 1 base to trimming and J lost 0 bases, with 13 bases between them. This CDR3 spans 16 amino acids. CDR3 protein: CSVEGKGADSGNTIYF. The CDR3 nucleotides are TGCAGCGTTGAAGGGAAAGGGGCCGACTCTGGAAACACCATATATTTT.

V gene TRBV30 combines with J gene TRBJ1-6, with 7 nucleotides matching TRBD1. V was pared by 7 bases and J by 10 bases, with 10 bases of the junction left unmatched. The CDR3 has 13 amino acids. Germline CDR1 is GTSNPN and CDR2 is SVGIG (reference sequence). CDR3 DNA sequence: TGTGCCTCCGTGGAGGGGGCTGGATCACCCCTCCACTTT. Its translation is CASVEGAGSPLHF. The full variable domain, in which reference TRBV30 and TRBJ1-6 provide the parts outside the CDR3, is SQTIHQWPATLVQPVGSPLSLECTVEGTSNPNLYWYRQAAGRGLQLLFYSVGIGQISSEVPQNLSASRPQDRQFILSSKKLLLSDSGFYLCASVEGAGSPLHFGNGTRLTVT.